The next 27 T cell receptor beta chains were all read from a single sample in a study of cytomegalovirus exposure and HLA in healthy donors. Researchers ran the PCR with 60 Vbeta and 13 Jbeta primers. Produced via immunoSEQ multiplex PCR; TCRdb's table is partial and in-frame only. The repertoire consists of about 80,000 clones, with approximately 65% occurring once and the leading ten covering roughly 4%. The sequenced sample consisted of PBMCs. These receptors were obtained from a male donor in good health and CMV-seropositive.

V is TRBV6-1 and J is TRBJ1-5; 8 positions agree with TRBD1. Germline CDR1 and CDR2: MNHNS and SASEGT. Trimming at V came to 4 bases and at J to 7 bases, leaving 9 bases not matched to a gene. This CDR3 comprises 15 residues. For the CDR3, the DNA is TGTGCCAGCAGTGCTACAGGGGGAATGGGGCAGCCCCAGCATTTT. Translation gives CASSATGGMGQPQHF.

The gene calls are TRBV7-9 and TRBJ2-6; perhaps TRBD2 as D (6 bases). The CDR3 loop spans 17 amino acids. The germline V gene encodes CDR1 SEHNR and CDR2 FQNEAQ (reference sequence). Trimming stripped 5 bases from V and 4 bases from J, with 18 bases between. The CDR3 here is CASSGKRAGTGANVLTF. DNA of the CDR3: TGTGCCAGCAGCGGGAAAAGGGCGGGAACGGGGGCCAACGTCCTGACTTTC.

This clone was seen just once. CDR3 sequence: CASGGGQGEQFF. The CDR3 coding sequence is TGTGCCAGCGGCGGGGGGCAGGGTGAGCAGTTCTTC. V usage is TRBV6-1 and J usage is TRBJ2-1, with 8 positions matching TRBD2. Germline-derived CDR1 and CDR2 are MNHNS and SASEGT. The CDR3 totals 12 residues. V trimming: 8 bases; J trimming: 9 bases; junction bases outside the gene matches: 6.

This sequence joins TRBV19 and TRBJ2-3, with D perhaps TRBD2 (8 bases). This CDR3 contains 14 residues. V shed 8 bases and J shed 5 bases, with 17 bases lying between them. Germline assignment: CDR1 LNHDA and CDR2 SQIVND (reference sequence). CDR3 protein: CASGTRGLKDTQYF. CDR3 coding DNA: TGTGCCAGTGGGACTAGGGGGCTAAAAGATACGCAGTATTTT.

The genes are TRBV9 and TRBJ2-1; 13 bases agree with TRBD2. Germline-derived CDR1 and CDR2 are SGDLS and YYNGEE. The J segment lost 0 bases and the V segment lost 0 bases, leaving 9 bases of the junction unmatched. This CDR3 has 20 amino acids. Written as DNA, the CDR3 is TGTGCCAGCAGCGTAGGGACGGGACTAGCGGGATCATTCTCCTACAATGAGCAGTTCTTC. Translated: CASSVGTGLAGSFSYNEQFF.

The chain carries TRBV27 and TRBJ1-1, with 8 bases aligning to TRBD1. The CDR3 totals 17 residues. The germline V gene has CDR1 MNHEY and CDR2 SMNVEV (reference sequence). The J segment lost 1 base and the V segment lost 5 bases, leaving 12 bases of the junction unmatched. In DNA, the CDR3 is TGTGCCAGCAGTCCCCCTCGTTCGGGGACAGGGAACACTGAAGCTTTCTTT. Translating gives CASSPPRSGTGNTEAFF.

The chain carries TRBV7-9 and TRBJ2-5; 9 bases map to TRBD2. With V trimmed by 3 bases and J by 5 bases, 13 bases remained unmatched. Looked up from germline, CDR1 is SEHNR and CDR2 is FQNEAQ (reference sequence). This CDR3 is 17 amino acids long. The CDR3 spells CASSLPKGRGGPETQYF. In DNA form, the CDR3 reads TGTGCCAGCAGCTTGCCCAAAGGGCGGGGGGGCCCGGAGACCCAGTACTTC.

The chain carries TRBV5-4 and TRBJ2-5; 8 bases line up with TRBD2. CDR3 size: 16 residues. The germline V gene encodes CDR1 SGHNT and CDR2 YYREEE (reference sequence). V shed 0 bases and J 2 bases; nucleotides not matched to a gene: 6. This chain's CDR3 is CASSLELAAPQETQYF. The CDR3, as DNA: TGTGCCAGCAGCTTGGAACTAGCGGCGCCTCAAGAGACCCAGTACTTC.

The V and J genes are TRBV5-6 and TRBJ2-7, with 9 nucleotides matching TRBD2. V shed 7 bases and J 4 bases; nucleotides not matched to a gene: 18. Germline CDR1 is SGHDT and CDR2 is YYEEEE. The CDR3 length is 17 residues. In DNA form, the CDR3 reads TGTGCCAGCGGCCCCAAAGCTAGCGGGGACCTCGGGTACGAGCAGTACTTC. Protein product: CASGPKASGDLGYEQYF.

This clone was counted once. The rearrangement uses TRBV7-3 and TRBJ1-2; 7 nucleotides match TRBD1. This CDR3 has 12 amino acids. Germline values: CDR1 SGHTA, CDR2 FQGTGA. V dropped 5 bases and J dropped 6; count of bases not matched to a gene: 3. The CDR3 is CASSVDRDGYTF. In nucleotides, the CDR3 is TGTGCCAGCAGCGTAGACAGGGATGGCTACACCTTC.

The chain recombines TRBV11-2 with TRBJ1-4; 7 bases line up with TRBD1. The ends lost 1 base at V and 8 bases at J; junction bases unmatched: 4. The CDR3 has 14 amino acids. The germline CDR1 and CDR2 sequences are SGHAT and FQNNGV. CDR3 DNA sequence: TGTGCCAGCAGCTTAGGGGGGACAGCCGAAAAACTGTTTTTT. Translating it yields CASSLGGTAEKLFF.

CDR3 amino acids: CSVVDGVGGGQPQHF. The CDR3 DNA follows: TGCAGCGTTGTCGATGGTGTGGGAGGCGGTCAGCCCCAGCATTTT. J is TRBJ1-5 and V is TRBV29-1; no clear D gene. The germline V and J ends were trimmed by 4 bases and 6 bases, with 19 bases remaining between them. This CDR3 has 15 residues. Germline values: CDR1 SQVTM, CDR2 ANQGSEA.

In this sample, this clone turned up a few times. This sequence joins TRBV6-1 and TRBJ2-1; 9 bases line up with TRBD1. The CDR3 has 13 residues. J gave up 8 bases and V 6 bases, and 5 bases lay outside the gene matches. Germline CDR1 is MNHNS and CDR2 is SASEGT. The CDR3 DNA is TGTGCCAGCAGCGTTGACAGGGGGGATGAGCAGTTCTTC. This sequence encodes CASSVDRGDEQFF.

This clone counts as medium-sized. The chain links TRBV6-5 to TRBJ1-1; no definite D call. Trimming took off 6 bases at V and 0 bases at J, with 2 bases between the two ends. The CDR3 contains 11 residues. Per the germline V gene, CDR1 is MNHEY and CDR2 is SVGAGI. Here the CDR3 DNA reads TGTGCCAGCAGCATGAACACTGAAGCTTTCTTT. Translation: CASSMNTEAFF.

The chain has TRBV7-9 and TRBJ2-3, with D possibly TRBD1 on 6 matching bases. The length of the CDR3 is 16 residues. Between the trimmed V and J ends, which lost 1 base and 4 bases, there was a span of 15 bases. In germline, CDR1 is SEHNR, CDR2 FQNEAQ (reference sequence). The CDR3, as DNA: TGTGCCAGCAGCTTAGGAGGGGGACCGTTCTCAGATACGCAGTATTTT. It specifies CASSLGGGPFSDTQYF.

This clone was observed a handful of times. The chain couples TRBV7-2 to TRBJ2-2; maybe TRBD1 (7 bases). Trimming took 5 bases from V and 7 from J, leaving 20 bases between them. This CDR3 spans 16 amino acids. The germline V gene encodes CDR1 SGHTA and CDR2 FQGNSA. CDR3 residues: CASSPGGTSGGGELFF. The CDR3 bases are TGTGCCAGCAGCCCCGGTGGGACTTCAGGGGGCGGGGAGCTGTTTTTT.

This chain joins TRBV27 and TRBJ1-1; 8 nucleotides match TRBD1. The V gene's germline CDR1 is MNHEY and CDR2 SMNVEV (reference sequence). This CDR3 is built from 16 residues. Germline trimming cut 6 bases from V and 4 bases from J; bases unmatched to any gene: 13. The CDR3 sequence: CASSTYRGLGRTEAFF. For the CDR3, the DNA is TGTGCCAGCAGCACATACAGGGGGTTGGGGCGCACTGAAGCTTTCTTT.

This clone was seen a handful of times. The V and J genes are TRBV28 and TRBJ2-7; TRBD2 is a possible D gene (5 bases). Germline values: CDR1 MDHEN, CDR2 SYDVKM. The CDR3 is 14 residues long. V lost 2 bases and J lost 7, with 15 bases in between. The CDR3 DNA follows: TGTGCCAGCAGTTTAAGCATCCCGGGGATGGAGCAGTACTTC. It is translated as CASSLSIPGMEQYF.

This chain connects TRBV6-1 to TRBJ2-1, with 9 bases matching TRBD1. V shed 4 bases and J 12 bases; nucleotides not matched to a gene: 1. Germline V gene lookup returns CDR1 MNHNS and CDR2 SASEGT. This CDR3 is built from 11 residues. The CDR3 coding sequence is TGTGCCAGCAGTGGACAGGGGGGGCAGTTCTTC. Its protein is CASSGQGGQFF.

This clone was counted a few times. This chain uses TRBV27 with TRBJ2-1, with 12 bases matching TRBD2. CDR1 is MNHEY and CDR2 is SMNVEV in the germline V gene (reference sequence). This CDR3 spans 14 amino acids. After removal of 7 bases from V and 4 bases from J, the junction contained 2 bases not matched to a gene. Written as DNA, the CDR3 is TGTGCCAGCATCGGGACTAGCGGGTACAATGAGCAGTTCTTC. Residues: CASIGTSGYNEQFF.

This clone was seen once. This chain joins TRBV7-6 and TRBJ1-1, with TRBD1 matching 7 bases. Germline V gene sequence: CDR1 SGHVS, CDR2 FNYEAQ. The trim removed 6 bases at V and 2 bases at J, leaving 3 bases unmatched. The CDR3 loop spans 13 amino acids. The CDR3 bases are TGTGCCAGCAGTCCAGGGGGAAACACTGAAGCTTTCTTT. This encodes CASSPGGNTEAFF. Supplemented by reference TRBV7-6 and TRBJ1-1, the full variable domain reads GAGVSQSPRYKVTKRGQDVALRCDPISGHVSLYWYRQALGQGPEFLTYFNYEAQQDKSGLPNDRFSAERPEGSISTLTIQRTEQRDSAMYRCASSPGGNTEAFFGQGTRLTVV.

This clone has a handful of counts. The CDR3 region is CATRWQGTYEQYF. Here the CDR3 DNA reads TGTGCCACCCGGTGGCAGGGGACCTACGAGCAGTACTTC. V gene TRBV28 combines with J gene TRBJ2-7; tentative D call: TRBD1 (6 bases). CDR1 is MDHEN and CDR2 is SYDVKM in the germline V gene. The V gene lost 10 bases and the J gene lost 2 bases, with 15 bases spanning the gap. The CDR3 is made up of 13 amino acids.

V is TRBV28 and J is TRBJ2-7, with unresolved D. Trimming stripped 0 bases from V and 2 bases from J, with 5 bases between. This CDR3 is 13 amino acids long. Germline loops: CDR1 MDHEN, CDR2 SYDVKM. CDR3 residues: CASSLWVAYEQYF. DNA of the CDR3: TGTGCCAGCAGTTTATGGGTAGCCTACGAGCAGTACTTC.

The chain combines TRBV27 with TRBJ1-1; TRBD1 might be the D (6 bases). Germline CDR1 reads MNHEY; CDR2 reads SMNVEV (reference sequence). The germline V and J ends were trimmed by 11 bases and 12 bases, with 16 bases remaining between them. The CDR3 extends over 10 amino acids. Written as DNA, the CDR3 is TGTGCCTCAGGGGCCAGGTCAACTTTCTTT. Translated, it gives CASGARSTFF.

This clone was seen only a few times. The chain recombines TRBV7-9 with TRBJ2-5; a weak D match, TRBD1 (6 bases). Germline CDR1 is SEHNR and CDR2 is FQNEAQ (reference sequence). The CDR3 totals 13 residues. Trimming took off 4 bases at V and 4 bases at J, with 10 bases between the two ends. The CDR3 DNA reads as TGTGCCAGCAGCTCCCTACAGGGAGAGACCCAGTACTTC. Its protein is CASSSLQGETQYF.

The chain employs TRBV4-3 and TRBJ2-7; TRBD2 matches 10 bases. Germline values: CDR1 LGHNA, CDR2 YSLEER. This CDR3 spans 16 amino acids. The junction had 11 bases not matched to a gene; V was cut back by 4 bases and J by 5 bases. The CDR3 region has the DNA TGCGCCAGCAGCCTAGGGGTCGGACTAGCGGCGGACGAGCAGTACTTC. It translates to CASSLGVGLAADEQYF.

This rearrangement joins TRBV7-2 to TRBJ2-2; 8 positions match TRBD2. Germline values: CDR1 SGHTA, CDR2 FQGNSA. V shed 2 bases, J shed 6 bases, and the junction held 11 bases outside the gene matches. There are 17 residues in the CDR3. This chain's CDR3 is CASSLLPGLEIAGELFF. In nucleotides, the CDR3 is TGTGCCAGCAGCTTACTACCGGGACTAGAAATAGCCGGGGAGCTGTTTTTT.